The following is a TCR beta chain sequence with its context. The sample comes from a study of T cell repertoires in cytomegalovirus infection. V lost 5 bases and J lost 0, with 11 bases in between. Germline CDR1 and CDR2: DFQATT and SNEGSKA (reference sequence). The CDR3 runs to 14 residues. TCRdb itself ran the reads through MiXCR, one entry per CDR3 protein. There are about 740,000 distinct CDR3 sequences in the sample; 35% occur only once, and roughly 2.8% lies in the top ten. Material: PBMCs. The chain combines TRBV20-1 with TRBJ2-1, with no clear D. The TCR sequence derives from a human donor in good health (CMV status not recorded). Some clones in this sample may be carry-over from other donors' samples. DNA for the CDR3: TGCAGTGCTCCCCGACACAACTCCTACAATGAGCAGTTCTTC. Amino acids: CSAPRHNSYNEQFF.